The clone carrying this TCR beta chain has only a few counts. Enrolled through a virtual design, the participants were between roughly 18 and 100 years of age and came from around 25 US areas. Study processing details: Cell counts per sample came from amplifying reference gene primers. Clones were read by immunoSEQ multiplex PCR, and TCRdb kept only the in-frame ones, dropping some. D and trimming were read from the DNA, whereas the V and J calls and clone size are those reported in that table. This table has over 150,000 clones, almost 80% appearing once. This record comes from a study of blood T cell repertoires in COVID-19. Study overall: Specimens from acute and convalescent COVID-19 originated in the United States, Italy and Spain.

Germline V gene data show CDR1 as MNHNS and CDR2 as SASEGT. The ends were cut back, 3 bases at V and 4 bases at J, with 9 bases in the middle. This CDR3 comprises 14 residues. The receptor's source is a woman between 50 and 59 years old who had recovered from COVID-19. The V and J genes are TRBV6-1 and TRBJ1-4, with no clear D. The sequenced sample consisted of PBMCs or T cells enriched from blood (not recorded which). The CDR3 bases are TGTGCCAGCAGTGAGGGCCCGAATAATGAAAAACTGTTTTTT. This gives the protein CASSEGPNNEKLFF.